The rows below give T cell receptor beta chains drawn from one sample of a study of blood T cell repertoires in COVID-19. Profiled with immunoSEQ multiplex PCR; TCRdb holds only in-frame clones, not every one. The sample comprises some 38,000 clones, 75% to 85% of which are singletons, and around an eighth rests with the top ten. The sequenced material came from peripheral blood. These receptors originate from a woman in her 70s with acute or convalescent COVID-19. The CDR3 runs from the conserved cysteine through the conserved F or W. The D gene is left open where the match is weak.

TRBD2 TRBJ2-1 TRBV28 TGTGCCACCTTGGAGGCTAGCGGGAGGAGTGAGCAGTTCTTC CATLEASGRSEQFF
NA TRBJ2-7 TRBV4-1 TGCGCCAGCAGCCCGTGGACAGATTCTTACGAGCAGTACTTC CASSPWTDSYEQYF
NA TRBJ2-1 TRBV5-4 TGTGCCAGCAGCTCGGGCAGGGGCTCCTACAATGAGCAGTTCTTC CASSSGRGSYNEQFF
TRBD1 TRBJ2-7 TRBV5-1 TGCGCCAGCAGCGCCCCCGGGACAGGGGTCTACGAGCAGTACTTC CASSAPGTGVYEQYF
NA TRBJ1-1 TRBV5-1 TGCGCCAGCAGCGTCGGGACGGGGGACACTGAAGCTTTCTTT CASSVGTGDTEAFF
TRBD1 TRBJ2-7 TRBV6-5 TGTGCCGGAAGGGGGCAGCCCAAGACCGAGCAGTACTTC CAGRGQPKTEQYF
TRBD1 TRBJ1-1 TRBV12-5 TGTGCTAGTGGTTTGAACAGGGGGCGCGGTAAAACTGAAGCTTTCTTT CASGLNRGRGKTEAFF
NA TRBJ1-6 TRBV5-5 TGTGCCAGCAGCTTAGGAGCCCTTAATTCACCCCTCCACTTT CASSLGALNSPLHF
NA TRBJ1-2 TRBV14 TGTGCCAGCAGCCAGGGGGGATATGGCTACACCTTC CASSQGGYGYTF
NA TRBJ2-2 TRBV19 TGTGCCAGTAGTCAGCGGGTCCCCGTCGGGGAGCTGTTTTTT CASSQRVPVGELFF
TRBD1 TRBJ1-2 TRBV11-2 TGTGCCAGCAGCTCACAGGGGAGCTATGGCTACACCTTC CASSSQGSYGYTF
NA TRBJ2-7 TRBV18 TGTGCCAGCTCGCCCGGTCCCCGGTACGAGCAGTACTTC CASSPGPRYEQYF